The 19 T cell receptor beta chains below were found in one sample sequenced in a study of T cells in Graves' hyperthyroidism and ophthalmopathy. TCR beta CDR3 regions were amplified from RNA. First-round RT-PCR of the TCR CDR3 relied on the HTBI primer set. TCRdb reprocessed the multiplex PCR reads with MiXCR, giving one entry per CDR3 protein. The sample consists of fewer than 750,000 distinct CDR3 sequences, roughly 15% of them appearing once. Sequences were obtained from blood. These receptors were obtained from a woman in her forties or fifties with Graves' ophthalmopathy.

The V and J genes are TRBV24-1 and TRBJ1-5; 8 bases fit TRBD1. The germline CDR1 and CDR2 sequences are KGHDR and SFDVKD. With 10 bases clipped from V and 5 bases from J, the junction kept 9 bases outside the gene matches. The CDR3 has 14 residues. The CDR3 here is CATQGAGSYQPQHF. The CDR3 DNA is TGTGCCACTCAGGGGGCAGGGAGTTATCAGCCCCAGCATTTT.

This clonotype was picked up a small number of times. CDR3 residues: CASSTPDYEQYF. The CDR3 nucleotides are TGTGCCAGCAGTACCCCCGACTACGAGCAGTACTTC. The chain recombines TRBV28 with TRBJ2-7; the D is unclear. Germline CDR1 and CDR2: MDHEN and SYDVKM. CDR3 size: 12 residues. Trimming took off 5 bases at V and 3 bases at J, with 8 bases between the two ends.

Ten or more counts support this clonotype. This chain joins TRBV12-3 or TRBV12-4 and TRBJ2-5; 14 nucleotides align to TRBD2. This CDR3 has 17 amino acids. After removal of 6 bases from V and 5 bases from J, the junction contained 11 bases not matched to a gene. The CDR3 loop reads CASRRGLAGVYRETQYF. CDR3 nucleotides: TGTGCCAGCAGACGGGGACTAGCGGGAGTGTACCGGGAGACCCAGTACTTC.

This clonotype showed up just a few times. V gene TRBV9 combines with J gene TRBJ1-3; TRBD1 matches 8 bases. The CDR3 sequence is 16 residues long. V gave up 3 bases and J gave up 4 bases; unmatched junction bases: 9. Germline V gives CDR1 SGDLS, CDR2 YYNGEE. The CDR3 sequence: CASSDLTGVGGNTIYF. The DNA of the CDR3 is TGTGCCAGCAGCGACTTGACAGGGGTGGGCGGAAACACCATATATTTT. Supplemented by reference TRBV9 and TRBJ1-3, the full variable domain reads DSGVTQTPKHLITATGQRVTLRCSPRSGDLSVYWYQQSLDQGLQFLIQYYNGEERAKGNILERFSAQQFPDLHSELNLSSLELGDSALYFCASSDLTGVGGNTIYFGEGSWLTVV.

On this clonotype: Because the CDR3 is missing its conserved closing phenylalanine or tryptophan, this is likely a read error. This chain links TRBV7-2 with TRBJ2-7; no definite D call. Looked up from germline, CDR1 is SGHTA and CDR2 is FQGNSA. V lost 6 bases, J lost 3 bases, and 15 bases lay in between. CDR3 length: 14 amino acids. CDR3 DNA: TGTGCCAGCAGACCCATGACACCCCACTACGAGCAGTACCTC. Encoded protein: CASRPMTPHYEQYL.

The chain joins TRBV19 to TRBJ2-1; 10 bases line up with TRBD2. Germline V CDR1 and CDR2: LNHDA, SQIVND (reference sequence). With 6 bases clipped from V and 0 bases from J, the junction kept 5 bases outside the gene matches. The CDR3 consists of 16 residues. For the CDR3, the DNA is TGTGCCAGTAGGCTAGCGGGAGAGAGCTCCTACAATGAGCAGTTCTTC. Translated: CASRLAGESSYNEQFF.

CDR3 sequence: CATSVRDREEESYGYTF. CDR3 DNA sequence: TGTGCCACCAGTGTTAGGGACAGGGAAGAAGAGTCCTATGGCTACACCTTC. This sequence joins TRBV24-1 and TRBJ1-2; 9 nucleotides align to TRBD1. Germline V gives CDR1 KGHDR, CDR2 SFDVKD. The CDR3 is 17 amino acids. V lost 5 bases and J lost 4; bases outside the gene matches: 13.

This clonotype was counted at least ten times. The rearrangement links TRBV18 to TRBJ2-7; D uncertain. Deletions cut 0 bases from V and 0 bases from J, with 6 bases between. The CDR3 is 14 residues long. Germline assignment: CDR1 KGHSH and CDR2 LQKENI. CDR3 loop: CASSPPSLSYEQYF. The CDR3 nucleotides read TGTGCCAGCTCACCACCGTCACTCTCCTACGAGCAGTACTTC.

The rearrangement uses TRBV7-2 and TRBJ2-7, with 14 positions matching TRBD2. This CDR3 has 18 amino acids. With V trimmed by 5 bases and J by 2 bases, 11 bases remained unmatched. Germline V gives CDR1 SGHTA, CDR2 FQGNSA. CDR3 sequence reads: CASSPKRRLAGGPYEQYF. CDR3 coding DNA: TGTGCCAGCAGCCCCAAGAGGAGACTAGCGGGAGGGCCCTACGAGCAGTACTTC.

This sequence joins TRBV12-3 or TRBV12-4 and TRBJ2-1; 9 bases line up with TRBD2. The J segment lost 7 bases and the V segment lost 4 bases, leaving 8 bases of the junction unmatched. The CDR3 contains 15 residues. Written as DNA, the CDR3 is TGTGCCAGCAGTTCCCGGACAGCGGGAGGAAATGAGCAGTTCTTC. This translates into CASSSRTAGGNEQFF.

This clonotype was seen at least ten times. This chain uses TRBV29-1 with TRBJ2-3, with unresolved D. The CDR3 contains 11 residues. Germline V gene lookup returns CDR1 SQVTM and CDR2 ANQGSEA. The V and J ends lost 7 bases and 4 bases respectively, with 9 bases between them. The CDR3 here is CSAGLSDTQYF. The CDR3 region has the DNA TGCAGCGCGGGCCTTTCAGATACGCAGTATTTT.

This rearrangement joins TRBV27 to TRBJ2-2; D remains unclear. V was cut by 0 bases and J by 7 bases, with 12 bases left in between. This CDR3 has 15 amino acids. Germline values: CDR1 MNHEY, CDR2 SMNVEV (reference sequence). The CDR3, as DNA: TGTGCCAGCAGTTTATCCCGTGTGGGGAACGGGGAGCTGTTTTTT. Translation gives CASSLSRVGNGELFF.

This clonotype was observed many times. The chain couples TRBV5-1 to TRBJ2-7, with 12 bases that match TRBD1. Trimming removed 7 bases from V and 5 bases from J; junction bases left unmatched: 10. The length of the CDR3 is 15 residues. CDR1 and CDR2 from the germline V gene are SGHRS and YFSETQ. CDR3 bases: TGCGCCAGCGGAGACCGGGACAGGGGGCCTGACGAGCAGTACTTC. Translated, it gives CASGDRDRGPDEQYF.

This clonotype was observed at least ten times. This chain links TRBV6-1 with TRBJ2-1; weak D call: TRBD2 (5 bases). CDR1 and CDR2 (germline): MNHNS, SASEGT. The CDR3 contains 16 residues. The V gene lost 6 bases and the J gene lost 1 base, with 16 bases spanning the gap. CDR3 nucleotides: TGTGCCAGCAGCTTAACTAGTGCTCGGTCCTACAATGAGCAGTTCTTC. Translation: CASSLTSARSYNEQFF.

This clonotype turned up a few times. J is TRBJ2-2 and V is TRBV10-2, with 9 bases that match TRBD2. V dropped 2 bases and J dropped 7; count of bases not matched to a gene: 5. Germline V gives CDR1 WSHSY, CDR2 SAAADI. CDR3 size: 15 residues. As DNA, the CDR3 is TGCGCCAGCAGTGAGGGGAGCGGGAGGATCGGGGAGCTGTTTTTT. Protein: CASSEGSGRIGELFF.

The CDR3 here is CASSLEIGRGTGANVLTF. The CDR3 DNA follows: TGTGCCAGCAGCTTAGAGATCGGCAGGGGTACTGGGGCCAACGTCCTGACTTTC. The chain carries TRBV7-2 and TRBJ2-6, with D perhaps TRBD1 (6 bases). The germline gives CDR1 SGHTA, CDR2 FQGNSA. V shed 1 base and J shed 2 bases, with 15 bases lying between them. The CDR3 extends over 18 amino acids.

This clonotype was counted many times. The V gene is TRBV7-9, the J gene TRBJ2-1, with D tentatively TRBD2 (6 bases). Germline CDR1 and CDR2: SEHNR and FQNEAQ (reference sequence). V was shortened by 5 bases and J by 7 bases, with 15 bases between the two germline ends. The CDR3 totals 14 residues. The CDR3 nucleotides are TGTGCCAGCAGCAACGGGAGTTCCAGTAATGAGCAGTTCTTC. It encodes CASSNGSSSNEQFF. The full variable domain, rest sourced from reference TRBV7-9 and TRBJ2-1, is DTGVSQNPRHKITKRGQNVTFRCDPISEHNRLYWYRQTLGQGPEFLTYFQNEAQLEKSRLLSDRFSAERPKGSFSTLEIQRTEQGDSAMYLCASSNGSSSNEQFFGPGTRLTVL.

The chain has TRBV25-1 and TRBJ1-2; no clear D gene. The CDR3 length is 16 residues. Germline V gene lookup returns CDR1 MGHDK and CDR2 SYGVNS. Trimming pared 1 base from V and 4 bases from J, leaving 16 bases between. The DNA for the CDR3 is TGTGCCAGCAGTGAATTTGTTGGTGGCGGCGGCTATGGCTACACCTTC. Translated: CASSEFVGGGGYGYTF.

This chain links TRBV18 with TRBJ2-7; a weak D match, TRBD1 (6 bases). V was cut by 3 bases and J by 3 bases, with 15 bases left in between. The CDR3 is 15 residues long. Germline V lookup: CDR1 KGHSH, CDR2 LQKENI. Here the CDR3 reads CASSPSGTPNYEQYF. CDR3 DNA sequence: TGTGCCAGCTCACCCTCCGGGACACCGAACTACGAGCAGTACTTC.